These 6 T cell receptor beta chains were sequenced from one sample in a study of shared clonotypes between healthy human individuals. TCRdb's copy holds only in-frame clones and misses some; the assay was immunoSEQ multiplex PCR. The table lists fewer than 350,000 clones, more than 75% of them singletons. The sequencing input was memory CD8+ T cells sorted from blood. Regarding subset: CD45RO+ cells pooled with CCR7-negative TemRA cells. The receptor set was obtained from a young man in good health.

This chain links TRBV2 with TRBJ1-1; D possibly corresponds to TRBD1 (6 bases). Germline V gene sequence: CDR1 SNHLY, CDR2 FYNNEI. The CDR3 contains 10 residues. Trimming removed 10 bases from V and 6 bases from J, with 9 bases in between. CDR3 in DNA: TGTGCCATTAAGGGGGCTGAAGCTTTCTTT. It yields the protein CAIKGAEAFF.

This clone was picked up one time. This chain joins TRBV5-6 and TRBJ2-7; D gene uncertain. The V and J ends lost 3 bases and 4 bases respectively, with 8 bases between them. Germline CDR1 and CDR2: SGHDT and YYEEEE. The CDR3 covers 12 residues. This CDR3 reads CASSSDYYEQYF. The CDR3 nucleotides read TGTGCCAGCAGCTCGGATTATTACGAGCAGTACTTC.

This clone occurred a few times. This rearrangement joins TRBV29-1 to TRBJ2-7; TRBD2 matches at 12 bases. Germline assignment: CDR1 SQVTM and CDR2 ANQGSEA. V dropped 0 bases and J dropped 12; count of bases not matched to a gene: 9. The CDR3 contains 14 residues. The CDR3 reads CSVEDTRLAGDLYF. The CDR3 nucleotides read TGCAGCGTTGAAGATACCCGACTAGCGGGAGATTTGTACTTC.

The chain couples TRBV27 to TRBJ2-1; 11 bases are shared with TRBD2. The CDR3 spans 13 residues. Germline CDR1 is MNHEY and CDR2 is SMNVEV (reference sequence). With V trimmed by 6 bases and J by 9 bases, 4 bases remained unmatched. CDR3 protein: CASRPGLAVEQFF. Here the CDR3 DNA reads TGTGCCAGCAGGCCGGGACTAGCGGTTGAGCAGTTCTTC.

This chain links TRBV6-6 with TRBJ2-1; 10 nucleotides line up with TRBD1. This CDR3 region has 15 residues. Trimming removed 2 bases from V and 5 bases from J; junction bases left unmatched: 3. Germline assignment: CDR1 MNHNY and CDR2 SVGAGI (reference sequence). CDR3 amino acids: CASSYPGTGDNEQFF. CDR3 nucleotides: TGTGCCAGCAGTTACCCGGGGACAGGGGACAATGAGCAGTTCTTC.

This clone occurred once. The CDR3 reads CASSQTVRSGADTQYF. The CDR3 DNA reads as TGTGCCAGCAGCCAGACGGTGAGGAGTGGCGCAGATACGCAGTATTTT. The chain couples TRBV11-3 to TRBJ2-3; the D is unclear. Germline CDR1 and CDR2: SGHNT and YENEEA. The CDR3 has 16 residues. Trimming shortened V by 5 bases and J by 4 bases, and 19 bases separated the two germline ends.